Included here is one T cell receptor (beta chain) sequence, with context. The antigen is unknown. The data belong to a study of regulatory T cells in long-lasting Graves disease. Study-level background: Over 5 years of antithyroid drugs with positive TSH receptor antibodies was taken to mean persistent Graves' disease. The study's findings and limits: TRBV28, TRBJ1-2 and TRBJ2-5 were favored in persistent disease. Persistent Graves' disease cases displayed lower TCR diversity than newly diagnosed ones.

Time point specified: persistent/refractory GD, antithyroid drugs over 5 years with positive TRAb. There was RNA extracted from PBMCs, and the TCR library was made from it. Staff drew roughly 9 milliliters of peripheral blood into EDTA tubes. Assembly of TCR beta libraries relied on iRepertoire HTBI primers together with Arm-PCR of CDR3 regions. A single record per CDR3 protein comes from TCRdb applying MiXCR to the multiplex PCR reads. The data show hundreds of thousands of distinct CDR3 sequences, with around 30% seen just once and under 50% held by the top ten. Germline-derived CDR1 and CDR2 are SGDLS and YYNGEE. Trimming took 3 bases from V and 3 from J, leaving 9 bases between them. CDR3 length: 13 residues.

The TCR sequence derives from a female donor with Graves disease. The specimen was peripheral blood mononuclear cells (PBMCs), collected when the disease was refractory, from a patient treated with antithyroid drugs. The chain employs TRBV9 and TRBJ1-1, with D possibly TRBD1 on 5 matching bases. The CDR3 reads CASSEGPYTEAFF. The CDR3 DNA reads as TGTGCCAGCAGCGAGGGACCCTACACTGAAGCTTTCTTT.